This T cell receptor (beta chain) emerged from a study of T cell responses to AZD1222 COVID-19 vaccine. Findings and limits, study-wide: Spike regions recognized by vaccine-associated CD4 TCRs spanned the protein, led by 160-218 and 743-854. No day 14 peak samples; only post-peak repertoires were characterized. Possibly, clonal diversity was underestimated; donors were largely white British and included more females. Spike-specific TCR depth and breadth grew after two AZD1222 doses.

This clone was counted a single time. Its antigen is as yet unknown. The CDR3 spans 15 residues. Deletions cut 2 bases from V and 4 bases from J, with 15 bases between. Germline lookup yields CDR1 SGHNT and CDR2 YYREEE (reference sequence). Assay used: immunoSEQ multiplex PCR; TCRdb lists only in-frame clones, some missing. The sample records fewer than 200,000 clones, roughly 90% being singletons. V is TRBV5-4 and J is TRBJ1-2; no reliable D call. This receptor was identified in an adult who received the AZD1222 COVID-19 vaccine. The sample consisted of peripheral blood, taken 28 days after the second AZD1222 dose. CDR3 in DNA: TGTGCCAGCAGCTTCAGCCAGGCTACCTCCTATGGCTACACCTTC. Translating gives CASSFSQATSYGYTF.